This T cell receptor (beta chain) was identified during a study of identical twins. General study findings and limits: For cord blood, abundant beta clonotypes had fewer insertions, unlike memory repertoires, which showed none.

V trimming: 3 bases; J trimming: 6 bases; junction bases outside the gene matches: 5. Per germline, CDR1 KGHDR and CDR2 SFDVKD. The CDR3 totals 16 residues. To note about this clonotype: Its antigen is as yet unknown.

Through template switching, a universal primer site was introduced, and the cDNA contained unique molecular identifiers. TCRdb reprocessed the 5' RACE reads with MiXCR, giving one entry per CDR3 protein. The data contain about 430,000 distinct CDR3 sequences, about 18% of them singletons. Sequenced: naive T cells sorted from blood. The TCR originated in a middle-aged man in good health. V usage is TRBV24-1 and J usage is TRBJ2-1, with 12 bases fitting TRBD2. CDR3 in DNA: TGTGCCACCAGTGATACCGGACTAGCGGGATTCAATGAGCAGTTCTTC. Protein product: CATSDTGLAGFNEQFF.